This T cell receptor (beta chain) stems from a study of blood T cell repertoires in COVID-19. Generated by immunoSEQ multiplex PCR, the TCRdb table keeps only in-frame clones and is missing some. Among approximately 300,000 clones, around 84% were seen once, and the ten largest hold over 3.5%. V was shortened by 8 bases and J by 3 bases, with 14 bases between the two germline ends. Germline lookup yields CDR1 MNHEY and CDR2 SMNVEV (reference sequence). The CDR3 extends over 14 amino acids. This sequence originates from a man in his thirties or forties who had recovered from COVID-19. V gene TRBV27 combines with J gene TRBJ1-5, with D possibly being TRBD1 (6 bases). The sequencing sample was made of PBMCs or T cells enriched from blood (not recorded which). In nucleotides, the CDR3 is TGTGCCAGCTCGAGGGGGGGGGACAATCAGCCCCAGCATTTT. Protein sequence: CASSRGGDNQPQHF.